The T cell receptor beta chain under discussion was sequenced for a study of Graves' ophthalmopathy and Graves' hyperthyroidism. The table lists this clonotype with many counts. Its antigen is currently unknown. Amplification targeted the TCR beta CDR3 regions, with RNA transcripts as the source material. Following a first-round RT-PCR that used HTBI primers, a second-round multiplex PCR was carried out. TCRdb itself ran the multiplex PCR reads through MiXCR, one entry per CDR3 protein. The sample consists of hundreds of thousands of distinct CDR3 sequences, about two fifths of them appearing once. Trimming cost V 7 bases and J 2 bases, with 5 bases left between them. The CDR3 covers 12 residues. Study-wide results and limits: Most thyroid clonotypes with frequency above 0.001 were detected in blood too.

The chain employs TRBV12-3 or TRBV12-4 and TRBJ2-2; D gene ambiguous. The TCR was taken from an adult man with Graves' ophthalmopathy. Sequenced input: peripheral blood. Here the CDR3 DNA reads TGTGCCAGCACGGTTAACACCGGGGAGCTGTTTTTT. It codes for CASTVNTGELFF.